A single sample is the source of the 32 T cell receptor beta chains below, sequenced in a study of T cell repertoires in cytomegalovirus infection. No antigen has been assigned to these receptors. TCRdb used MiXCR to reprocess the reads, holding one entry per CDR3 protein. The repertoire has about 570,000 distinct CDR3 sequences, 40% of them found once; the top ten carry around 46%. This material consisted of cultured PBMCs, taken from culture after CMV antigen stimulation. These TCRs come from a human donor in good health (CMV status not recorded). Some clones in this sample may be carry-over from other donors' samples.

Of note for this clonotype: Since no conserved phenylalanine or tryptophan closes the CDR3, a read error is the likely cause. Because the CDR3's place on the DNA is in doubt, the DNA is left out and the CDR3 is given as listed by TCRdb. CDR3 in amino acids: CASSYGSGSGPQRFI. The V and J genes are TRBV6-5 and TRBJ2-1; the table assigns TRBD2, which was not confirmed against the DNA. Including both end residues, the CDR3 is 15 amino acids long. Germline values: CDR1 MNHEY, CDR2 SVGAGI.

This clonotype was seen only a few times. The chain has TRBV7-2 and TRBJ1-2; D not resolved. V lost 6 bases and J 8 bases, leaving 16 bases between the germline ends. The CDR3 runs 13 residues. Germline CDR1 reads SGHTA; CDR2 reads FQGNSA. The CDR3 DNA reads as TGTGCCAGCAGTTATATTGGGGTCAACGGCTACACCTTC. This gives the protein CASSYIGVNGYTF.

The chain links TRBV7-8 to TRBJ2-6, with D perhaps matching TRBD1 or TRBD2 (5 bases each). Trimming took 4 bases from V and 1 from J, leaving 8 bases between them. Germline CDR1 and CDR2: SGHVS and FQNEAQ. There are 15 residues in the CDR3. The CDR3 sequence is CASSSRESGANVLTF. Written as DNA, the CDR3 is TGTGCCAGCAGCTCCAGGGAGTCTGGGGCCAACGTCCTGACTTTC. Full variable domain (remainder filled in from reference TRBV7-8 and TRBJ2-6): GAGVSQSPRYKVAKRGQDVALRCDPISGHVSLFWYQQALGQGPEFLTYFQNEAQLDKSGLPSDRFFAERPEGSVSTLKIQRTQQEDSAVYLCASSSRESGANVLTFGAGSRLTVL.

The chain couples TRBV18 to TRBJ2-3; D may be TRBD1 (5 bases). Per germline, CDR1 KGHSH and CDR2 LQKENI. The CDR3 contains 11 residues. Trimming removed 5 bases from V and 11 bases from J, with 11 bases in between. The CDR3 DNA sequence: TGTGCCAGCTCATCCGAAGGACAGCAGTATTTT. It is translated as CASSSEGQQYF.

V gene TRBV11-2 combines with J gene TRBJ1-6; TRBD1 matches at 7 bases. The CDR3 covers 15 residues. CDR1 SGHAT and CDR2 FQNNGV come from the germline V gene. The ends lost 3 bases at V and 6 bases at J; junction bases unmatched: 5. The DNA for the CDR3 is TGTGCCAGCAGCTTCGGGGGACAGCTTAATTCACCCCTCCACTTT. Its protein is CASSFGGQLNSPLHF.

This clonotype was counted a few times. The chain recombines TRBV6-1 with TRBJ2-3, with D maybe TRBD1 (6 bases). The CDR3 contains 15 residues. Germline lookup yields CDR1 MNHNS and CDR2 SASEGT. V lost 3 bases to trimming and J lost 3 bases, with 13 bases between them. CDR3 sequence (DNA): TGTGCCAGCAGTGATAGGGGCAGGGGAACAGATACGCAGTATTTT. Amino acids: CASSDRGRGTDTQYF.

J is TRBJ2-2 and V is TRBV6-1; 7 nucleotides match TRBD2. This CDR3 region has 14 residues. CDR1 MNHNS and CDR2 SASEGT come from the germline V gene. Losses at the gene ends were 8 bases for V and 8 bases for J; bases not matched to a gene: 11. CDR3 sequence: CASRAGPQIGELFF. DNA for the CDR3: TGTGCCAGCCGAGCGGGGCCCCAGATTGGGGAGCTGTTTTTT.

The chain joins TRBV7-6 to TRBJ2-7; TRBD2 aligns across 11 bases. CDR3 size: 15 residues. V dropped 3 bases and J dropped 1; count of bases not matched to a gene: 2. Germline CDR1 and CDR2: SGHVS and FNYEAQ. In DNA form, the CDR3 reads TGTGCCAGCAGCTTTAGCGGGGGGGTGTCCTACGAGCAGTACTTC. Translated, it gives CASSFSGGVSYEQYF.

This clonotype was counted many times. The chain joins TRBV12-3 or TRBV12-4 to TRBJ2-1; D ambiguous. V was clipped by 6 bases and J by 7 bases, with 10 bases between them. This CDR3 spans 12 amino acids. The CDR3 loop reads CASSLTGNEQFF. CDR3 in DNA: TGTGCCAGCAGCCTAACCGGGAATGAGCAGTTCTTC.

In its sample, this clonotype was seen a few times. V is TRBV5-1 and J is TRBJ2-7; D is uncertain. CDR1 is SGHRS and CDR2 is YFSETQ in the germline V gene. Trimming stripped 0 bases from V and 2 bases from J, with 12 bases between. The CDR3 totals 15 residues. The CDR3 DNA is TGCGCCAGCAGCTTGGGGACCCTCGAAGCCTACGAGCAGTACTTC. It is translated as CASSLGTLEAYEQYF.

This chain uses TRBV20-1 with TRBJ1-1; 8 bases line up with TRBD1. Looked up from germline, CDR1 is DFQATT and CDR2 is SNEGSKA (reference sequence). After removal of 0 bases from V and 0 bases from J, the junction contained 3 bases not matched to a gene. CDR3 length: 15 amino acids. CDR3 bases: TGCAGTGCTAGAGATGGGGACAGGATGAACACTGAAGCTTTCTTT. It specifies CSARDGDRMNTEAFF.

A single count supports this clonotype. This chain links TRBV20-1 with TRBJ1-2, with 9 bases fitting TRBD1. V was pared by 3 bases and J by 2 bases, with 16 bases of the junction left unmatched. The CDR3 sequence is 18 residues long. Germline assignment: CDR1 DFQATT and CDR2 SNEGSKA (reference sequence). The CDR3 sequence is CSASYFGQGMRWNYGYTF. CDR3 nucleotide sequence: TGCAGTGCTAGCTATTTCGGACAGGGGATGCGGTGGAACTATGGCTACACCTTC.

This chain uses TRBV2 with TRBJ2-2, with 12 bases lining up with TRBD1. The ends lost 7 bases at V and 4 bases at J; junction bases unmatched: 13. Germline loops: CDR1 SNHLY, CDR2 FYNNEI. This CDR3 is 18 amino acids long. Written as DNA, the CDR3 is TGTGCCAGCACCTCCGGGACAGGGGGCGGAATGAGCACCGGGGAGCTGTTTTTT. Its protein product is CASTSGTGGGMSTGELFF.

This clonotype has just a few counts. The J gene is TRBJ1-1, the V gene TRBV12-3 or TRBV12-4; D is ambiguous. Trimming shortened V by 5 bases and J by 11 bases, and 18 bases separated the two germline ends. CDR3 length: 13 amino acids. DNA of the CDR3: TGTGCCAGCAGTCCCTGGAACTCCCAGTCGGCTTTCTTT. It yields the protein CASSPWNSQSAFF.

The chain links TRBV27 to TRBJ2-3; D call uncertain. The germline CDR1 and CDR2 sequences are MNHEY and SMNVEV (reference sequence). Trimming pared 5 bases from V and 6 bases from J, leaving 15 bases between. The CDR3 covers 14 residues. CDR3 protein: CASSPIPSADTQYF. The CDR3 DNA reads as TGTGCCAGCAGTCCGATACCATCAGCGGATACGCAGTATTTT.

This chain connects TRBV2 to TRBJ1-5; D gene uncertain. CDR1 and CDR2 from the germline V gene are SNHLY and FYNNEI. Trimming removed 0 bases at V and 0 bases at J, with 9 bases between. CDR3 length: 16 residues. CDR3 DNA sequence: TGTGCCAGCAGTGAAGCGCGGACCAATAGCAATCAGCCCCAGCATTTT. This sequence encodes CASSEARTNSNQPQHF. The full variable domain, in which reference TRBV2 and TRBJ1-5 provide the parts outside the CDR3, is EPEVTQTPSHQVTQMGQEVILRCVPISNHLYFYWYRQILGQKVEFLVSFYNNEISEKSEIFDDQFSVERPDGSNFTLKIRSTKLEDSAMYFCASSEARTNSNQPQHFGDGTRLSIL.

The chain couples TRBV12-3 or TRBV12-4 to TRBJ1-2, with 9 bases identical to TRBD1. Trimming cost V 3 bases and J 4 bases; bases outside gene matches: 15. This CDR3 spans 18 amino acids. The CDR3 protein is CASSFQNLQGARGYGYTF. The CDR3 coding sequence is TGTGCCAGCAGTTTCCAAAACCTACAGGGGGCGCGTGGCTATGGCTACACCTTC.

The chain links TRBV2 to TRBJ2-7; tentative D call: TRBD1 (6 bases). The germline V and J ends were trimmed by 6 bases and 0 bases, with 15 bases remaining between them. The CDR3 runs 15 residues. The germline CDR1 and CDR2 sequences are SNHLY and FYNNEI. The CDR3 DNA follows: TGTGCCAGCAGACTGACAGGCACGAGCTCCTACGAGCAGTACTTC. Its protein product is CASRLTGTSSYEQYF.

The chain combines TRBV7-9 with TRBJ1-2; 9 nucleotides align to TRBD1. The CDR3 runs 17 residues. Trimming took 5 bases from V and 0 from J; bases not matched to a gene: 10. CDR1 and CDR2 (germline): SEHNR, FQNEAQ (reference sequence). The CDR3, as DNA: TGTGCCAGCAGCCACCCCGCGGGACAGGGTACTAACTATGGCTACACCTTC. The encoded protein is CASSHPAGQGTNYGYTF.

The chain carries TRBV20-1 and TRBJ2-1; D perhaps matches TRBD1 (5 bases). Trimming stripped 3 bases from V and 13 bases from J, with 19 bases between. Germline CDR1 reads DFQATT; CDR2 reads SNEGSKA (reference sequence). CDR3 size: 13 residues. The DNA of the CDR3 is TGCAGTGCTAGTGGTTTCTGGGCAGGGCATCAGTTCTTC. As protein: CSASGFWAGHQFF.

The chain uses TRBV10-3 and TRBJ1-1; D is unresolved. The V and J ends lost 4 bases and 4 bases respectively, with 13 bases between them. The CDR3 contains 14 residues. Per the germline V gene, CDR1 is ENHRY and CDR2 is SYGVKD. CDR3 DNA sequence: TGTGCCATCAGTGGCGACATCTCGGGCACTGAAGCTTTCTTT. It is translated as CAISGDISGTEAFF.

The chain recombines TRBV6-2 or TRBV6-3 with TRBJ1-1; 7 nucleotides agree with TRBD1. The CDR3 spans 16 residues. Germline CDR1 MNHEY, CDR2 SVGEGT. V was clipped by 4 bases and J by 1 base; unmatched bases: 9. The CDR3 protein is CASSSRDSFGNTEAFF. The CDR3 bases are TGTGCCAGCAGTTCCCGGGACAGCTTTGGGAACACTGAAGCTTTCTTT.

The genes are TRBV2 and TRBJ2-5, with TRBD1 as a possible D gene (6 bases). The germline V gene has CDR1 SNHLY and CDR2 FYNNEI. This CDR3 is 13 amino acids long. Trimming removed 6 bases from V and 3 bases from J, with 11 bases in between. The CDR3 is CASSQTGKETQYF. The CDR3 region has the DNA TGTGCCAGCAGCCAGACAGGAAAAGAGACCCAGTACTTC. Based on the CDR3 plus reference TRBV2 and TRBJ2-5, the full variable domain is EPEVTQTPSHQVTQMGQEVILRCVPISNHLYFYWYRQILGQKVEFLVSFYNNEISEKSEIFDDQFSVERPDGSNFTLKIRSTKLEDSAMYFCASSQTGKETQYFGPGTRLLVL.

The CDR3 bases are TGCGCCAGCAGCCAAGACAGGGCACGCACAGATACGCAGTATTTT. It yields the protein CASSQDRARTDTQYF. V and J are TRBV4-3 and TRBJ2-3; a weak D match, TRBD1 (5 bases). CDR1 LGHNA and CDR2 YSLEER come from the germline V gene. The CDR3 is 15 residues long. V was clipped by 0 bases and J by 1 base, with 8 bases between them.

The CDR3 DNA reads TGTGCCAGCAGCCGAGGGTCGGGGAACACTGAAGCTTTCTTT. Residues: CASSRGSGNTEAFF. V gene TRBV7-2 combines with J gene TRBJ1-1; D is unresolved. Germline loops: CDR1 SGHTA, CDR2 FQGNSA. Trimming shortened V by 5 bases and J by 1 base, and 11 bases separated the two germline ends. The CDR3 runs to 14 residues. Looking up the rest from reference TRBV7-2 and TRBJ1-1 gives the full variable domain: GAGVSQSPSNKVTEKGKDVELRCDPISGHTALYWYRQSLGQGLEFLIYFQGNSAPDKSGLPSDRFSAERTGGSVSTLTIQRTQQEDSAVYLCASSRGSGNTEAFFGQGTRLTVV.

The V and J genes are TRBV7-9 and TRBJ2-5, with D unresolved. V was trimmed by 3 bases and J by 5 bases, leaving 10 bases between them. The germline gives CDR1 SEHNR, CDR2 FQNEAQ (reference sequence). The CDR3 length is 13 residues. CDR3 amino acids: CASSLRSSETQYF. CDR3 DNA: TGTGCCAGCAGCTTGCGGAGCTCGGAGACCCAGTACTTC.

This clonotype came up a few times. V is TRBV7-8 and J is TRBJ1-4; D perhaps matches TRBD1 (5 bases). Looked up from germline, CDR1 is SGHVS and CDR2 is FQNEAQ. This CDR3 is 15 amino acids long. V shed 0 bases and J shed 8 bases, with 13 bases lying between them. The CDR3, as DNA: TGTGCCAGCAGCTTAGCGAGGGACGCACGGGAAAAACTGTTTTTT. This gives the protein CASSLARDAREKLFF.

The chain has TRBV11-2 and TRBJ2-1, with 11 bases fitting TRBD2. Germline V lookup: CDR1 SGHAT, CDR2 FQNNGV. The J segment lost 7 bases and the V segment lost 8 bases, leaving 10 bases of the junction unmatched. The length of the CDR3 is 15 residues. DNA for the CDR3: TGTGCCAGCCGGACTAGCGGGTTGACGGGGAATGAGCAGTTCTTC. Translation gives CASRTSGLTGNEQFF.

The CDR3: CAIRVGGAEGYTF. For the CDR3, the DNA is TGTGCCATCAGGGTAGGAGGTGCTGAAGGCTACACCTTC. This rearrangement joins TRBV10-3 to TRBJ1-2; D is uncertain. V lost 6 bases, J lost 8 bases, and 16 bases lay in between. CDR1 ENHRY and CDR2 SYGVKD come from the germline V gene. The length of the CDR3 is 13 residues.

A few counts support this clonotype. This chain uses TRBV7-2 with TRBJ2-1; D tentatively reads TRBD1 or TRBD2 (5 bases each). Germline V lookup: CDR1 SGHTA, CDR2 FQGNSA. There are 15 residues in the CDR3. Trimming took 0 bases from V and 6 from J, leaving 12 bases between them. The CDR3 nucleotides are TGTGCCAGCAGCTTAGCGGGGGACCAACTCAATGAGCAGTTCTTC. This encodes CASSLAGDQLNEQFF.

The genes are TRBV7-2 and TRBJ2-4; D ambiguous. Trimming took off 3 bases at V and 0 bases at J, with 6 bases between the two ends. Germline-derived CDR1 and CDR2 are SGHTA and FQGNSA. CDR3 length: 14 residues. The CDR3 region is CASSLSLAKNIQYF. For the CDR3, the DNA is TGTGCCAGCAGCTTGTCACTAGCCAAAAACATTCAGTACTTC.

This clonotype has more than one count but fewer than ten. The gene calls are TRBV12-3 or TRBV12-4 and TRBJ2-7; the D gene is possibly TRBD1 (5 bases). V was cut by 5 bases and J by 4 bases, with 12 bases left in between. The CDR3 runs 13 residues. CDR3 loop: CASSPRQFYEQYF. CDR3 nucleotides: TGTGCCAGCAGTCCCAGACAGTTTTACGAGCAGTACTTC.